The next 26 T cell receptor beta chains were all read from a single sample in a study of shared clonotypes between healthy human individuals. Measured with immunoSEQ multiplex PCR; TCRdb has only the in-frame clones, and not every one. This sample carries approximately 2,000,000 clones, roughly 92% of them seen once, and the ten largest clones take 0.3% to 0.4%. Sequencing was done on a sample of naive CD4+ T cells from PBMCs. Subset indicated: CD45RA+ positively selected. All receptors come from a man aged 18 to 35 in good health. Some clones in this sample may be carry-over from other donors' samples.

The chain recombines TRBV28 with TRBJ1-2; the match to TRBD1 covers 9 bases. Losses at the gene ends were 4 bases for V and 7 bases for J; bases not matched to a gene: 4. There are 13 residues in the CDR3. Germline V gene data show CDR1 as MDHEN and CDR2 as SYDVKM. CDR3 protein: CASSSQGAGGYTF. The DNA for the CDR3 is TGTGCCAGCAGTTCACAGGGGGCAGGTGGCTACACCTTC.

CDR3 DNA sequence: TGTGCCAGCAGTGAGCAGTACAATGAGCAGTTCTTC. Translation: CASSEQYNEQFF. The chain joins TRBV25-1 to TRBJ2-1; the D is unclear. Per the germline V gene, CDR1 is MGHDK and CDR2 is SYGVNS. V lost 3 bases to trimming and J lost 4 bases, with 4 bases between them. This CDR3 is built from 12 residues.

About this clone itself: This specimen includes other DNA sequences encoding the same CDR3. The CDR3 DNA follows: TGTGCCAGCTCACCAGGATGGGGGTCCCAAGAGACCCAGTACTTC. Translated, it gives CASSPGWGSQETQYF. The chain employs TRBV18 and TRBJ2-5; tentatively, D is TRBD1 or TRBD2 (5 bases each). The germline gives CDR1 KGHSH, CDR2 LQKENI. V lost 2 bases and J 1 base, leaving 11 bases between the germline ends. The CDR3 consists of 15 residues.

This chain uses TRBV2 with TRBJ1-1, with D possibly matching TRBD1 (5 bases). V gave up 3 bases and J gave up 4 bases, with 15 bases separating them. Germline loops: CDR1 SNHLY, CDR2 FYNNEI. This CDR3 is 15 amino acids long. CDR3 coding DNA: TGTGCCAGCAGTGAGGTGGGGGTTGGTGGCACTGAAGCTTTCTTT. Translation gives CASSEVGVGGTEAFF. The variable domain in full, with the rest retrieved from reference TRBV2 and TRBJ1-1, is EPEVTQTPSHQVTQMGQEVILRCVPISNHLYFYWYRQILGQKVEFLVSFYNNEISEKSEIFDDQFSVERPDGSNFTLKIRSTKLEDSAMYFCASSEVGVGGTEAFFGQGTRLTVV.

Comment on this clone: At the DNA level, this CDR3 is encoded by other sequences in the same sample as well. J is TRBJ2-7 and V is TRBV7-2; 7 bases map to TRBD1. This CDR3 comprises 13 residues. V shed 3 bases, J shed 3 bases, and the junction held 2 bases outside the gene matches. The germline CDR1 and CDR2 sequences are SGHTA and FQGNSA. CDR3 nucleotide sequence: TGTGCCAGCAGCTTGAACAGGGGCTACGAGCAGTACTTC. It specifies CASSLNRGYEQYF.

This chain links TRBV15 with TRBJ2-7; weak D call: TRBD1 (6 bases). The germline V gene has CDR1 LNHNV and CDR2 YYDKDF (reference sequence). V gave up 2 bases and J gave up 4 bases, with 18 bases separating them. The CDR3 runs 16 residues. The CDR3 reads CATSRPGWQGTYEQYF. The CDR3 DNA is TGTGCCACCAGCAGACCCGGTTGGCAGGGGACGTACGAGCAGTACTTC.

J is TRBJ1-2 and V is TRBV2; D is unclear. The germline CDR1 and CDR2 sequences are SNHLY and FYNNEI. The length of the CDR3 is 18 residues. V lost 1 base and J lost 2, with 20 bases in between. The DNA for the CDR3 is TGTGCCAGCAGTGAAGAACAGTTAGTCCTCCACTCAAACTATGGCTACACCTTC. Translating it yields CASSEEQLVLHSNYGYTF.

About this clone itself: This CDR3 is also generated by other DNA sequences in the sample. The genes are TRBV7-3 and TRBJ2-1; D gene unclear. The V gene lost 2 bases and the J gene lost 6 bases, with 5 bases spanning the gap. The CDR3 sequence is 12 residues long. Germline CDR1 SGHTA, CDR2 FQGTGA. CDR3 residues: CASSLSGNEQFF. CDR3 in DNA: TGTGCCAGCAGCTTATCGGGCAATGAGCAGTTCTTC.

This sequence joins TRBV7-7 and TRBJ2-7; D might be TRBD1 or TRBD2, each matching 5 bases. V lost 2 bases and J 1 base, leaving 12 bases between the germline ends. The germline gives CDR1 SSHAT, CDR2 FNYEAQ (reference sequence). The CDR3 consists of 15 residues. The CDR3 DNA follows: TGTGCCAGCAGCTTAAGGGACGGACGGTCCTACGAGCAGTACTTC. Its protein is CASSLRDGRSYEQYF. Looking up the rest from reference TRBV7-7 and TRBJ2-7 gives the full variable domain: GAGVSQSPRYKVTKRGQDVTLRCDPISSHATLYWYQQALGQGPEFLTYFNYEAQPDKSGLPSDRFSAERPEGSISTLTIQRTEQRDSAMYRCASSLRDGRSYEQYFGPGTRLTVT.

The genes are TRBV5-4 and TRBJ1-1; a weak D match, TRBD1 (5 bases). V lost 3 bases, J lost 0 bases, and 15 bases lay in between. The CDR3 runs 16 residues. Per the germline V gene, CDR1 is SGHNT and CDR2 is YYREEE (reference sequence). CDR3 nucleotide sequence: TGTGCCAGCAGCTCGGAGGGGAGCGTTATGAACACTGAAGCTTTCTTT. It specifies CASSSEGSVMNTEAFF.

This clone was counted once. The chain employs TRBV5-1 and TRBJ2-3; 14 bases are shared with TRBD2. This CDR3 contains 17 residues. Germline assignment: CDR1 SGHRS and CDR2 YFSETQ. Trimming took 4 bases from V and 6 from J; bases not matched to a gene: 10. CDR3 sequence (DNA): TGCGCCAGCAGCATCCGACTAGCGGGAGGGCGGGGCGATACGCAGTATTTT. Its translation is CASSIRLAGGRGDTQYF.

This chain links TRBV10-3 with TRBJ2-5; perhaps D is TRBD1 or TRBD2 (7 bases each). Germline V lookup: CDR1 ENHRY, CDR2 SYGVKD. Trimming pared 7 bases from V and 5 bases from J, leaving 23 bases between. This CDR3 comprises 16 residues. Here the CDR3 DNA reads TGTGCCATCAACGAGCGGGGACAGAGCATCGTTGAGACCCAGTACTTC. This sequence encodes CAINERGQSIVETQYF.

The V call is TRBV5-1, the J call TRBJ1-1, with D maybe TRBD1 (6 bases). The CDR3 contains 14 residues. V lost 0 bases, J lost 7 bases, and 13 bases lay in between. Germline loops: CDR1 SGHRS, CDR2 YFSETQ. The CDR3 bases are TGCGCCAGCAGCTTGGAGGGGGTGCCCAATGAAGCTTTCTTT. Translation: CASSLEGVPNEAFF.

The chain joins TRBV18 to TRBJ1-2; D gene uncertain. V dropped 4 bases and J dropped 1 base, with 10 bases sitting between them. Germline values: CDR1 KGHSH, CDR2 LQKENI. There are 14 residues in the CDR3. The CDR3 coding sequence is TGTGCCAGCTCACTTCGGCTTGATAACTATGGCTACACCTTC. Translated, it gives CASSLRLDNYGYTF.

The rearrangement uses TRBV15 and TRBJ1-5; D gene ambiguous. Trimming pared 5 bases from V and 2 bases from J, leaving 7 bases between. CDR3 length equals 13 residues. From germline, CDR1 is LNHNV and CDR2 YYDKDF (reference sequence). DNA of the CDR3: TGTGCCACCAGCCAGACACGCAATCAGCCCCAGCATTTT. Translated: CATSQTRNQPQHF.

As for this clone: The same CDR3 is also encoded by other DNA sequences in this sample. V and J are TRBV5-1 and TRBJ2-1; D gene unclear. The CDR3 contains 13 residues. V was trimmed by 3 bases and J by 2 bases, leaving 6 bases between them. The germline CDR1 and CDR2 sequences are SGHRS and YFSETQ. CDR3 residues: CASSWDTYNEQFF. The CDR3, as DNA: TGCGCCAGCAGCTGGGATACCTACAATGAGCAGTTCTTC.

The chain recombines TRBV7-7 with TRBJ2-5; 9 positions match TRBD2. Trimming removed 5 bases from V and 5 bases from J; junction bases left unmatched: 3. This CDR3 has 13 amino acids. Germline V gives CDR1 SSHAT, CDR2 FNYEAQ (reference sequence). The CDR3 coding sequence is TGTGCCAGCAGCGGCGGGAGGGGGGAGACCCAGTACTTC. This sequence encodes CASSGGRGETQYF. Based on the CDR3 plus reference TRBV7-7 and TRBJ2-5, the full variable domain is GAGVSQSPRYKVTKRGQDVTLRCDPISSHATLYWYQQALGQGPEFLTYFNYEAQPDKSGLPSDRFSAERPEGSISTLTIQRTEQRDSAMYRCASSGGRGETQYFGPGTRLLVL.

This chain links TRBV18 with TRBJ1-2, with D possibly matching TRBD1 (6 bases). The CDR3 consists of 16 residues. In germline, CDR1 is KGHSH, CDR2 LQKENI. Between the trimmed V and J ends, which lost 0 bases and 1 base, there was a span of 12 bases. The CDR3 sequence is CASSPPSTGDNYGYTF. The CDR3 coding sequence is TGTGCCAGCTCACCACCGTCGACAGGCGATAACTATGGCTACACCTTC.

The chain joins TRBV27 to TRBJ2-7; TRBD2 agrees at 13 bases. V lost 7 bases and J lost 2; bases outside the gene matches: 11. Germline V gene sequence: CDR1 MNHEY, CDR2 SMNVEV (reference sequence). CDR3 length: 17 amino acids. CDR3 bases: TGTGCCAGCATTCCCTCATCGGGACTAGCGGGGACCTACGAGCAGTACTTC. Residues: CASIPSSGLAGTYEQYF.

CDR3 bases: TGTGCCAGCACAGGGGGCGCGGTAGAGACCCAGTACTTC. Encoded protein: CASTGGAVETQYF. The chain employs TRBV2 and TRBJ2-5, with TRBD1 matching 8 bases. CDR1 is SNHLY and CDR2 is FYNNEI in the germline V gene. V lost 7 bases and J lost 4; bases outside the gene matches: 5. CDR3 length equals 13 residues. Variable domain in full (rest from reference TRBV2 and TRBJ2-5): EPEVTQTPSHQVTQMGQEVILRCVPISNHLYFYWYRQILGQKVEFLVSFYNNEISEKSEIFDDQFSVERPDGSNFTLKIRSTKLEDSAMYFCASTGGAVETQYFGPGTRLLVL.

This clone occurred a few times. The CDR3 loop reads CASSLGTVGSGELFF. The CDR3 DNA reads TGCGCCAGCAGCTTGGGGACAGTGGGTTCCGGGGAGCTGTTTTTT. The gene calls are TRBV5-1 and TRBJ2-2; D may be TRBD1 (6 bases). This CDR3 has 15 amino acids. Trimming shortened V by 0 bases and J by 6 bases, and 12 bases separated the two germline ends. The germline CDR1 and CDR2 sequences are SGHRS and YFSETQ.

The chain employs TRBV7-2 and TRBJ1-2, with D uncertain. Germline V gene data show CDR1 as SGHTA and CDR2 as FQGNSA. This CDR3 region has 13 residues. Between the trimmed V and J ends, which lost 5 bases and 8 bases, there was a span of 15 bases. CDR3 sequence (DNA): TGTGCCAGCAGCCCCGGGGTTTCGAGGGGCTACACCTTC. This translates into CASSPGVSRGYTF.

This clone was detected only a few times. Other DNA sequences within the sample encode an identical CDR3. The rearrangement joins TRBV27 to TRBJ2-3, with D unclear. The CDR3 length is 12 residues. Germline CDR1 is MNHEY and CDR2 is SMNVEV (reference sequence). Trimming took 4 bases from V and 2 from J, leaving 4 bases between them. The CDR3 DNA reads TGTGCCAGCAGTTCGTACACAGATACGCAGTATTTT. This gives the protein CASSSYTDTQYF.

The DNA of the CDR3 is TGTGCCAGCTCACGACCAACGACAGGGGGCTACGAGCAGTACTTC. Amino acid sequence: CASSRPTTGGYEQYF. This chain connects TRBV18 to TRBJ2-7; 9 nucleotides agree with TRBD1. Germline loops: CDR1 KGHSH, CDR2 LQKENI. J lost 3 bases, V lost 4 bases, and 7 bases had no gene match. The CDR3 spans 15 residues.

The rearrangement joins TRBV6-1 to TRBJ2-7, with TRBD1 matching over 8 bases. Trimming at V came to 4 bases and at J to 2 bases, leaving 4 bases not matched to a gene. The length of the CDR3 is 14 residues. Germline values: CDR1 MNHNS, CDR2 SASEGT. In DNA, the CDR3 is TGTGCCAGCAGTGCCGGACAGGGAACCTACGAGCAGTACTTC. Residues: CASSAGQGTYEQYF.

V gene TRBV28 combines with J gene TRBJ2-7, with D tentatively TRBD1 or TRBD2 (6 bases each). The V gene lost 8 bases and the J gene lost 6 bases, with 20 bases spanning the gap. The CDR3 covers 14 residues. The germline V gene has CDR1 MDHEN and CDR2 SYDVKM. The CDR3 DNA is TGTGCCAGCCGGGGGCCCGAAATAGGAACCGAGCAGTACTTC. This codes for CASRGPEIGTEQYF. Full variable domain (remainder filled in from reference TRBV28 and TRBJ2-7): DVKVTQSSRYLVKRTGEKVFLECVQDMDHENMFWYRQDPGLGLRLIYFSYDVKMKEKGDIPEGYSVSREKKERFSLILESASTNQTSMYLCASRGPEIGTEQYFGPGTRLTVT.